This T cell receptor (beta chain) appears in the sequencing data of a study of control samples from healthy donors and cancer patients. The ends were cut back, 2 bases at V and 4 bases at J, with 8 bases in the middle. CDR3 length equals 13 residues. Germline V lookup: CDR1 MNHEY, CDR2 SVGAGI. This table comes from immunoSEQ multiplex PCR, and its TCRdb copy is limited to in-frame clones, with some not included. The table has 100,000 to 150,000 clones, about 90% seen once. The material sequenced was blood. The clonotype comes from a woman between 50 and 59 years old in good health. The chain uses TRBV6-5 and TRBJ1-1; D is unresolved. CDR3 loop: CASSYKSGTEAFF. CDR3 coding DNA: TGTGCCAGCAGTTACAAGTCTGGCACTGAAGCTTTCTTT.